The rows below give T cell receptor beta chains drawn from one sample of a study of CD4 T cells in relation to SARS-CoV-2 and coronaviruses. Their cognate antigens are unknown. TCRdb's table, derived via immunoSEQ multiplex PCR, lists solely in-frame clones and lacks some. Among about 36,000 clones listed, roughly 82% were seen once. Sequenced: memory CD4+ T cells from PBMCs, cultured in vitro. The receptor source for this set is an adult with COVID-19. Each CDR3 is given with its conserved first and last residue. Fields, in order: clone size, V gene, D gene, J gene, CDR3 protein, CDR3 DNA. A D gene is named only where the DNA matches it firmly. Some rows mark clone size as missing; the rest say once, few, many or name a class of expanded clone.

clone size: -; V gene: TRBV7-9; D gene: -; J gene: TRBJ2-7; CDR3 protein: CASRVGESNEQYF; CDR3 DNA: TGTGCCAGCAGGGTGGGGGAATCTAACGAGCAGTACTTC
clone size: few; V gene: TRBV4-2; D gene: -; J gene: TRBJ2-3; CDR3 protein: CASSQDLAYTQYF; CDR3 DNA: TGTGCCAGCAGCCAAGATCTTGCATATACGCAGTATTTT
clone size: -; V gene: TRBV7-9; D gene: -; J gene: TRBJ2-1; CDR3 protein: CASSSEVGHEQFF; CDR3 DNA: TGTGCCAGCAGCTCAGAGGTCGGCCATGAGCAGTTCTTC
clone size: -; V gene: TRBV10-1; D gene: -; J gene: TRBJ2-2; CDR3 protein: CASSESGTGELFF; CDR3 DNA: TGCGCCAGCAGTGAGTCTGGGACCGGGGAGCTGTTTTTT
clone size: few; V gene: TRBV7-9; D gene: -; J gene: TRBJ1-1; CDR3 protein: CASSIGPNTEAFF; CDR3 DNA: TGTGCCAGCAGCATCGGCCCGAACACTGAAGCTTTCTTT
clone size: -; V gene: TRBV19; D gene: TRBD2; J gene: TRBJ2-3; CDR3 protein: CASSIERGTRDTQYF; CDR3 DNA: TGTGCCAGTAGTATCGAGCGGGGTACTCGGGATACGCAGTATTTT
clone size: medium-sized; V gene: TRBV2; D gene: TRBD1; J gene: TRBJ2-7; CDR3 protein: CASSRGQSEQYF; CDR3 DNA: TGTGCCAGCAGCCGGGGACAGAGTGAGCAGTACTTC
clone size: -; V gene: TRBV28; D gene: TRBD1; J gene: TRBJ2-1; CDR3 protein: CASSGAGGRPYNEQFF; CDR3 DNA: TGTGCCAGCAGCGGGGCAGGGGGCAGGCCCTACAATGAGCAGTTCTTC
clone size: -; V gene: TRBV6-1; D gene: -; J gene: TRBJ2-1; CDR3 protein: CASGPGTQQFF; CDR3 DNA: TGTGCCAGCGGTCCCGGGACGCAGCAGTTCTTC
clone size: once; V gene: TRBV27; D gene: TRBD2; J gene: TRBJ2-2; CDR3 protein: CASSPISGRSLLSPGELFF; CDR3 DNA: TGTGCCAGCAGTCCTATTAGCGGGAGGTCCCTTCTGAGTCCCGGGGAGCTGTTTTTT
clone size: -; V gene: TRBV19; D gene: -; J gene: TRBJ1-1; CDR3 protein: CASSMRVNTEAFF; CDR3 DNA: TGTGCCAGTAGTATGAGGGTGAACACTGAAGCTTTCTTT
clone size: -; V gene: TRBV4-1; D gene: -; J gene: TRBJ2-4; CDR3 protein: CASSQVGGKNIQYF; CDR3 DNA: TGCGCCAGCAGCCAAGTGGGCGGTAAAAACATTCAGTACTTC
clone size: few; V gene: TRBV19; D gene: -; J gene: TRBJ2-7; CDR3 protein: CASSLTNSVSSYEQYF; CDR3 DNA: TGTGCCAGTAGTCTAACCAATAGCGTGAGCTCCTACGAGCAGTACTTC
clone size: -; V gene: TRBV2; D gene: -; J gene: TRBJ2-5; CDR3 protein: CASKIKETQYF; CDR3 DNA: TGTGCCAGCAAGATCAAAGAGACCCAGTACTTC
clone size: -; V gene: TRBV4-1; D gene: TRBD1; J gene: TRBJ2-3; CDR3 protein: CASSPTGSDTQYF; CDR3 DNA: TGCGCCAGCAGCCCGACAGGGTCGGATACGCAGTATTTT
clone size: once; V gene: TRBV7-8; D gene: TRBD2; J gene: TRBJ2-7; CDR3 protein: CASSLRGTSGTYEQYF; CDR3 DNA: TGTGCCAGCAGCTTAAGGGGGACTAGCGGAACCTACGAGCAGTACTTC
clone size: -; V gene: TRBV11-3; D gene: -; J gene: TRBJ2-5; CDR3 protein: CASSRTGQETQYF; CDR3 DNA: TGTGCCAGCAGCAGGACGGGGCAAGAGACCCAGTACTTC
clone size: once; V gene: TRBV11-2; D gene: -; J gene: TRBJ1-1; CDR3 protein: CASSLRPLNTEAFF; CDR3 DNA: TGTGCCAGCAGCTTAAGACCTTTGAACACTGAAGCTTTCTTT
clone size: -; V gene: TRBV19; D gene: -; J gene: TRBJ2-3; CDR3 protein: CASSMRRADTQYF; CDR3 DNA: TGTGCCAGTAGTATGAGGAGGGCAGATACGCAGTATTTT
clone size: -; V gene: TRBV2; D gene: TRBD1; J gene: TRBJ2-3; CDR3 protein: CASSERQGSGIFDTQYF; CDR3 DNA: TGTGCCAGCAGTGAAAGACAGGGTTCGGGAATTTTCGATACGCAGTATTTT
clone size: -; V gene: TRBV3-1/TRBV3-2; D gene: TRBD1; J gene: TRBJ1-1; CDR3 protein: CASSPRQGSSEAFF; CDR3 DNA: TGTGCCAGCAGCCCACGACAGGGTAGTTCTGAAGCTTTCTTT
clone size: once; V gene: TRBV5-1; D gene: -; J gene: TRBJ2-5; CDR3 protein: CASSFRREETQYF; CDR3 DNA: TGCGCCAGCAGCTTCCGTAGGGAAGAGACCCAGTACTTC
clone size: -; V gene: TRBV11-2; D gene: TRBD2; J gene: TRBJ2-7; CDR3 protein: CASSPTSGPSYEQYF; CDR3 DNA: TGTGCCAGCAGCCCGACTAGCGGTCCTTCTTACGAGCAGTACTTC
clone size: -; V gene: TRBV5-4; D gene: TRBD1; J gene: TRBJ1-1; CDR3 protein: CASSLEKGEGARMNTEAFF; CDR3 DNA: TGTGCCAGCAGCTTGGAGAAAGGGGAGGGGGCGAGGATGAACACTGAAGCTTTCTTT
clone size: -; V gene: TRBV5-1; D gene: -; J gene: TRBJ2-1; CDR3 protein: CASSDVGGDNEQFF; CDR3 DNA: TGCGCCAGCAGCGACGTCGGGGGCGACAATGAGCAGTTCTTC
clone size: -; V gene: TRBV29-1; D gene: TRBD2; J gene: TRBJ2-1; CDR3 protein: CSVGRLAEVNEQFF; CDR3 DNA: TGCAGCGTTGGGAGGCTAGCGGAGGTGAATGAGCAGTTCTTC
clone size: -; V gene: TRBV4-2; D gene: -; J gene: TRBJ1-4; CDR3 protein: CASSSAQGVGREKLFF; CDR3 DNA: TGTGCCAGCAGCTCCGCTCAGGGTGTAGGTAGGGAAAAACTGTTTTTT
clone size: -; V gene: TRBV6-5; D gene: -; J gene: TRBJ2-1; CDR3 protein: CASRGYNEQFF; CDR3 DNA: TGTGCCAGCAGGGGCTACAATGAGCAGTTCTTC
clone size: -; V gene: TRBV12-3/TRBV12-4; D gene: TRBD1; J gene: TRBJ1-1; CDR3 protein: CASTTGGLEAFF; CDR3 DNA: TGTGCCAGCACCACAGGGGGATTGGAAGCTTTCTTT
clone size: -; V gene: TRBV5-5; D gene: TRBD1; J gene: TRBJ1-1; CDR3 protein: CASSWGQANTEAFF; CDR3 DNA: TGTGCCAGCAGCTGGGGACAGGCGAACACTGAAGCTTTCTTT
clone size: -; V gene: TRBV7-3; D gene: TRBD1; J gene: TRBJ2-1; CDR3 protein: CASSLSGQGGDEQFF; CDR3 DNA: TGTGCCAGCAGCTTATCGGGACAGGGTGGTGATGAGCAGTTCTTC
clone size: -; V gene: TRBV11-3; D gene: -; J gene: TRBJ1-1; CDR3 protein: CASSPGAGEAFF; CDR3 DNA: TGTGCCAGCAGCCCGGGGGCGGGGGAAGCTTTCTTT
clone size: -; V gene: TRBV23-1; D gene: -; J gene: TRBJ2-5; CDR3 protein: CASSRGAQAIETQYF; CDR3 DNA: TGCGCCAGCAGTCGAGGGGCGCAGGCAATAGAGACCCAGTACTTC
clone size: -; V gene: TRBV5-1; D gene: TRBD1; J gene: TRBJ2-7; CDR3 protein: CASSLQGSPYEQYF; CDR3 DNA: TGCGCCAGCAGCTTACAGGGGAGCCCCTACGAGCAGTACTTC
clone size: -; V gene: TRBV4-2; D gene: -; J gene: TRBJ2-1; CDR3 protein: CASSPEKSSYNEQFF; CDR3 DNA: TGTGCCAGCAGCCCGGAGAAGAGCTCCTACAATGAGCAGTTCTTC
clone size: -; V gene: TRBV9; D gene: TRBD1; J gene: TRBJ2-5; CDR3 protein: CASSGQGHSVETQYF; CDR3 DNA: TGTGCCAGCAGCGGACAGGGCCATTCCGTAGAGACCCAGTACTTC
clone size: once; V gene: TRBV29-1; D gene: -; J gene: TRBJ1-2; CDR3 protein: CSVGQVYGYTF; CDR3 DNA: TGCAGCGTTGGACAGGTCTATGGCTACACCTTC
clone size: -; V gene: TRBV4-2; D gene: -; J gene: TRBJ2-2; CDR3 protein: CASSQVQTANTNTGELFF; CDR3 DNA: TGTGCCAGCAGCCAAGTTCAGACCGCTAATACGAACACCGGGGAGCTGTTTTTT
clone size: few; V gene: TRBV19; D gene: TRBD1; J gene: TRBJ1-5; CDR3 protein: CASSPPQGAGSNQPQHF; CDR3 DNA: TGTGCCAGTAGTCCCCCACAGGGGGCTGGAAGCAATCAGCCCCAGCATTTT
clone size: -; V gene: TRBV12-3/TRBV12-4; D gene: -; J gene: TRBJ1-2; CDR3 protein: CASANSNYGYTF; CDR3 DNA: TGTGCCAGCGCGAACAGTAACTATGGCTACACCTTC
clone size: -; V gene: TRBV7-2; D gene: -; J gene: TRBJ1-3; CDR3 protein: CASSLGPKGNTIYF; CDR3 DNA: TGTGCCAGCAGCTTAGGACCGAAAGGAAACACCATATATTTT
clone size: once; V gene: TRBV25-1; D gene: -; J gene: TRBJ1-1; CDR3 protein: CASSEWGQSTEAFF; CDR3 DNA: TGTGCCAGCAGTGAATGGGGACAAAGCACTGAAGCTTTCTTT
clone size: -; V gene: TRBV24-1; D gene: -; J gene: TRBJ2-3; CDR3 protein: CATSETSSGASTDTQYF; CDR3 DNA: TGTGCCACCAGTGAGACATCCTCGGGGGCTAGCACAGATACGCAGTATTTT